This T cell receptor beta chain comes out of a study of cytomegalovirus exposure and HLA in healthy donors. The primer mix had 60 Vbeta and 13 Jbeta primers. The repertoire was sequenced with immunoSEQ multiplex PCR; TCRdb's copy has only in-frame clones and lacks some. The sample has fewer than 250,000 clones, over 75% seen once. Germline V CDR1 and CDR2: LGHNA, YNFKEQ. The V and J ends lost 3 bases and 9 bases, in that order; junction bases with no gene match: 10. The CDR3 is 16 amino acids. The sequenced material came from PBMCs. The receptor's source is a woman aged 50 to 60 in good health and CMV-seropositive. The chain joins TRBV4-2 to TRBJ1-6; 8 bases are shared with TRBD1. The CDR3 DNA follows: TGTGCCAGCAGCCAGGGGATAGGGACAGGAACTTCACCCCTCCACTTT. Translated, it gives CASSQGIGTGTSPLHF.